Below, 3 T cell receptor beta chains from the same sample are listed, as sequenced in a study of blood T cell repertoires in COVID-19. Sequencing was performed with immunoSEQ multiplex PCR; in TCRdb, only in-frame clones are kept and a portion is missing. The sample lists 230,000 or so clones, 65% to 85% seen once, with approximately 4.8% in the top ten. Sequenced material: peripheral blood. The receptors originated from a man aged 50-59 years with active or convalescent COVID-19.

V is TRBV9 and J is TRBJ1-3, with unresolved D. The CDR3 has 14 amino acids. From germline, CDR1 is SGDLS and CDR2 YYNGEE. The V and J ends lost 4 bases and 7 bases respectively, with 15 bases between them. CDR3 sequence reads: CASSPSRGGNTIYF. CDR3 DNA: TGTGCCAGCAGCCCCAGTCGGGGAGGGAACACCATATATTTT.

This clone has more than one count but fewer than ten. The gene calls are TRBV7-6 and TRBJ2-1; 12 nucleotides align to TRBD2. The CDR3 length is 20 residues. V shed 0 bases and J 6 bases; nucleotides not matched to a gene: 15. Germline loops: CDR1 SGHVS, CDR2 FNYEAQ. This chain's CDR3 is CASSLAPGLAGGRASNEQFF. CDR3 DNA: TGTGCCAGCAGCTTAGCGCCGGGTCTAGCGGGGGGGCGGGCGAGCAATGAGCAGTTCTTC.

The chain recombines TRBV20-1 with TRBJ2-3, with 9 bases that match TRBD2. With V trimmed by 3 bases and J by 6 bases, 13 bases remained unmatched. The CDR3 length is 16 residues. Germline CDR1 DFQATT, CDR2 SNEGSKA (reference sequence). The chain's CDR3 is CSASAAGGPHTDTQYF. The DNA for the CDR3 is TGCAGTGCTAGTGCGGCGGGGGGGCCCCACACCGATACGCAGTATTTT.